This TCR beta chain was captured in a study of blood T cell repertoires in COVID-19. Study information: Collection of acute and convalescent COVID-19 samples took place in the United States, Italy and Spain. T cells, B-cell-depleted T cells, or PBMCs supplied cDNA or gDNA.

Seattle participants joined during active infection and were tracked over time. Method: immunoSEQ multiplex PCR; TCRdb's copy keeps in-frame clones and lacks some. Of roughly 400,000 clones listed, roughly 86% are singletons. V gave up 3 bases and J gave up 8 bases; unmatched junction bases: 6. CDR1 SGHRS and CDR2 YFSETQ come from the germline V gene. The CDR3 spans 15 residues. V and J are TRBV5-1 and TRBJ1-6; the match to TRBD1 covers 9 bases. The sequenced sample consisted of peripheral blood. The clonotype comes from a woman aged 55-70 years with COVID-19, enrolled during active disease. The CDR3 DNA follows: TGCGCCAGCAGCTCAGGGACAGGGAGATATTCACCCCTCCACTTT. This gives the protein CASSSGTGRYSPLHF.